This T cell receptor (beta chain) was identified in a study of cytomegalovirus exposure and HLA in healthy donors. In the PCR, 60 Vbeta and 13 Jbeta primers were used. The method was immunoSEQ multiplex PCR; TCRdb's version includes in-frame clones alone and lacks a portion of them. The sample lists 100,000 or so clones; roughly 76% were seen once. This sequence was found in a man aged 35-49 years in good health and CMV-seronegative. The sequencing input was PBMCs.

CDR3 sequence (DNA): TGTGCCAGCAGCCGACAGGGGGCCACCGGGGAGCTGTTTTTT. It yields the protein CASSRQGATGELFF. The V call is TRBV14, the J call TRBJ2-2; 10 nucleotides agree with TRBD1. Trimming cost V 4 bases and J 4 bases; bases outside gene matches: 0. Germline V gives CDR1 SGHDN, CDR2 FVKESK. This CDR3 spans 14 amino acids.